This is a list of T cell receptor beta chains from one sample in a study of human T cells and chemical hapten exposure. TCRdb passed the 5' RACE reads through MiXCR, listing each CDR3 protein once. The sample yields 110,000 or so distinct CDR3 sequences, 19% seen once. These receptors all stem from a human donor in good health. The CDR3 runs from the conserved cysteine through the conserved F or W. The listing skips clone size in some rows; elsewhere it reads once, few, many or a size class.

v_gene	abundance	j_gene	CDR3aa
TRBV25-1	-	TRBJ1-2	CASSGSPHTGGVGYTF
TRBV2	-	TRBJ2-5	CASSTGIETQYF
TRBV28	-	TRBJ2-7	CASSLSFLGQGPYEQYF
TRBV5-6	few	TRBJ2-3	CASSLAASGRKDTQYF
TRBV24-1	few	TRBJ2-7	CATSGRDPHEQYF
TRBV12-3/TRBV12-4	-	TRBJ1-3	CASSELGVSGNTIYF
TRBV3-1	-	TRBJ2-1	CASSQGRGGTYNEQFF
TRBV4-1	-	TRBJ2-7	CASSPPGAVTSGPSYEQYF
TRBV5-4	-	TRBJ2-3	CASSLGGASTDTQYF
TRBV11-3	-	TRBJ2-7	CASSLEFDRTYEQYF
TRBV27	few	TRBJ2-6	CASRVSSGANVLTF
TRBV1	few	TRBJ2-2	CTSSQVSTGELFF
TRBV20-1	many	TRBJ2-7	CSARVTGASYEQYF
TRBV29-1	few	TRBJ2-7	CSVGTGLFAYEQYF
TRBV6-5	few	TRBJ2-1	CASSYYTRTSGNEQFF
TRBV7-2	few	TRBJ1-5	CASSRRDKIVEPQHF
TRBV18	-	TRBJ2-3	CASSPRTRYSGTDTQYF
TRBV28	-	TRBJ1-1	CASSPSGRPVQWRMNTEAFF
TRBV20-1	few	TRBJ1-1	CSADRVMNTEAFF
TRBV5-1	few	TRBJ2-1	CASSFDSLIDEQFF
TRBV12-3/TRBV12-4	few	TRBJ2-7	CASSLSWGGSYEQYF
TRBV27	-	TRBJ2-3	CASVEWGPEKNTQYF
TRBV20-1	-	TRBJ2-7	CSARVPGGPDEQYF
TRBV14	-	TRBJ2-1	CASSNGQGLSYNEQFF
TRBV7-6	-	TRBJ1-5	CASSSQGWNQPQHF
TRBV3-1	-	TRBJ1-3	CASSQYPRGGTIYF
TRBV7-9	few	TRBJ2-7	CASSLPTSGAYEQYF
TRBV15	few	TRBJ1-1	CATSKVRWGLGAEAFF
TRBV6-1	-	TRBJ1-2	CASSGDGTYGYTF
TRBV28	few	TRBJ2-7	CASSHGWTVPYEQYF
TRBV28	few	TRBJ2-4	CASSSAETARAKNIQYF
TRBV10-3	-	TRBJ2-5	CAISGLAEQETQYF